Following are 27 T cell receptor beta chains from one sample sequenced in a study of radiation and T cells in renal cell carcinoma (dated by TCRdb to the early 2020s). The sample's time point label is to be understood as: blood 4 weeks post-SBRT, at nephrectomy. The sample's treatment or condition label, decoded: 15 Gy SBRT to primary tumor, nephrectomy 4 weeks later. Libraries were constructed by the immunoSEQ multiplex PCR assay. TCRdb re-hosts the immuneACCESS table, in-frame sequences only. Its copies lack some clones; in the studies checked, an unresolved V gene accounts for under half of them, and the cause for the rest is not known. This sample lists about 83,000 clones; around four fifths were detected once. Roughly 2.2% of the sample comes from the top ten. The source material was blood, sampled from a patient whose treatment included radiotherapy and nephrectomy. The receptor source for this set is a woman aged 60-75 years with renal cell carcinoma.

The CDR3 nucleotides are TGCGCCAGCAGCCGAGAACGACTAGCGGGGGGCCGAAATATCTACGAGCAGTACTTC. As protein: CASSRERLAGGRNIYEQYF. The chain uses TRBV5-1 and TRBJ2-7, with TRBD2 matching over 13 bases. V trimming: 4 bases; J trimming: 3 bases; junction bases outside the gene matches: 16. In germline, CDR1 is SGHRS, CDR2 YFSETQ. CDR3 length equals 19 residues.

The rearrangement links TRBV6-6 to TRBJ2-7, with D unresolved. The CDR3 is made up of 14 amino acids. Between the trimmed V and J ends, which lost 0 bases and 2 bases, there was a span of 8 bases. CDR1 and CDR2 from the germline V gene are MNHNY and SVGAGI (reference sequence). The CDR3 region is CASSYSDGPYEQYF. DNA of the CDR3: TGTGCCAGCAGTTACTCGGACGGGCCCTACGAGCAGTACTTC.

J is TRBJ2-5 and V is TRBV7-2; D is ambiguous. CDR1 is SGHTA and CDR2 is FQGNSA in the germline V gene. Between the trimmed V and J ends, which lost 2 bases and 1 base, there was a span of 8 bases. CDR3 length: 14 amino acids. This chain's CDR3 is CASSLMAVQETQYF. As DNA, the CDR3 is TGTGCCAGCAGCTTAATGGCGGTCCAAGAGACCCAGTACTTC.

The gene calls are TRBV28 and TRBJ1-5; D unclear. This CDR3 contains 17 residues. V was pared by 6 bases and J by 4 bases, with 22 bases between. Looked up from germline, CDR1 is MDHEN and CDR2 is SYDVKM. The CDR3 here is CASRMDVGFKENQPQHF. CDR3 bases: TGTGCCAGCAGAATGGATGTGGGATTTAAGGAGAATCAGCCCCAGCATTTT.

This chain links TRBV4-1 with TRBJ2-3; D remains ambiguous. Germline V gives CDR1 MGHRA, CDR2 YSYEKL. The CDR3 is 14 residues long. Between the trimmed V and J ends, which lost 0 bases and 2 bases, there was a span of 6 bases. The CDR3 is CASSQETVTDTQYF. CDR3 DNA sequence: TGCGCCAGCAGCCAAGAAACAGTCACAGATACGCAGTATTTT.

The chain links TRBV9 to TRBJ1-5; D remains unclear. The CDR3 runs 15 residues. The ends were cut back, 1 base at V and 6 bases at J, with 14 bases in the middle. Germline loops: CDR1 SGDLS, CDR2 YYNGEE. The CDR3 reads CASSVTPEWGQPQHF. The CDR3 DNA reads TGTGCCAGCAGCGTAACGCCCGAATGGGGTCAGCCCCAGCATTTT.

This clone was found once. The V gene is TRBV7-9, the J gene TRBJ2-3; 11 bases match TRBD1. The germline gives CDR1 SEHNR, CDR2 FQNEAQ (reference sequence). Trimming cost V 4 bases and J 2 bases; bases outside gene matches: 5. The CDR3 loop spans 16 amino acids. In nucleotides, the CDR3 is TGTGCCAGCAGCTCCGGACAGGGGGCTTCCACAGATACGCAGTATTTT. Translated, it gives CASSSGQGASTDTQYF.

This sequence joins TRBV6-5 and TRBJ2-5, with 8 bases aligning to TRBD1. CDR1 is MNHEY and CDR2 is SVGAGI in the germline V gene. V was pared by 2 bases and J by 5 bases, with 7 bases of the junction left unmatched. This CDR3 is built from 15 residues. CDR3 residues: CASSYVDRGGETQYF. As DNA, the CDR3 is TGTGCCAGCAGTTACGTTGACAGGGGTGGGGAGACCCAGTACTTC.

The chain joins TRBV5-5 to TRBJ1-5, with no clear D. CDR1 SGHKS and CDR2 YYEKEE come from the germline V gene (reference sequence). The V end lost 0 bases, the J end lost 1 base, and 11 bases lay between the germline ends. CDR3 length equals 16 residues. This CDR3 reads CASSLVAGSSNQPQHF. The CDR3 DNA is TGTGCCAGCAGCTTGGTTGCAGGATCAAGCAATCAGCCCCAGCATTTT.

CDR3 amino acids: CASSLAANGELFF. The CDR3, as DNA: TGTGCCAGCAGCCTTGCTGCAAACGGGGAGCTGTTTTTT. V gene TRBV5-5 combines with J gene TRBJ2-2; D is unclear. There are 13 residues in the CDR3. Trimming left V 4 bases short and J 7 bases short, with 11 bases between. Looked up from germline, CDR1 is SGHKS and CDR2 is YYEKEE (reference sequence).

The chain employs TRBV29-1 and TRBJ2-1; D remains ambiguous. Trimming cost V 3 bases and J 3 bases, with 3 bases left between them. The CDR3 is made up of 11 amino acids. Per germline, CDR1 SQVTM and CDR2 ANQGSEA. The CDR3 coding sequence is TGCAGCGTTGAGAACTACAATGAGCAGTTCTTC. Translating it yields CSVENYNEQFF.

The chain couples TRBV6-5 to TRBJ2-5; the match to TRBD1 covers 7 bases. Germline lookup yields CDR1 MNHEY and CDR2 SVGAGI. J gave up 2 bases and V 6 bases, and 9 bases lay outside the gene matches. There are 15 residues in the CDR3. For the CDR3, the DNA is TGTGCCAGCAGCTACCCCGGACAGGCACAAGAGACCCAGTACTTC. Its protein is CASSYPGQAQETQYF.

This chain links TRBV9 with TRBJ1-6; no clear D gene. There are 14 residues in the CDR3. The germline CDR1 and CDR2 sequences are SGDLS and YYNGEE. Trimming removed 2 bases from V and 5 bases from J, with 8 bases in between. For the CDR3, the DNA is TGTGCCAGCAGCGTCACGCCCAATAATTCACCCCTCCACTTT. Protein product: CASSVTPNNSPLHF. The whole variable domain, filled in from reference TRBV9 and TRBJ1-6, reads DSGVTQTPKHLITATGQRVTLRCSPRSGDLSVYWYQQSLDQGLQFLIQYYNGEERAKGNILERFSAQQFPDLHSELNLSSLELGDSALYFCASSVTPNNSPLHFGNGTRLTVT.

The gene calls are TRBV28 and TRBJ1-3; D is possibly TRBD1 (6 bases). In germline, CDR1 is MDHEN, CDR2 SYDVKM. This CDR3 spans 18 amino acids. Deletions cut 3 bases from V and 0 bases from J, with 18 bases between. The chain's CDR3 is CASSLVAGGYISGNTIYF. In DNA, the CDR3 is TGTGCCAGCAGTTTGGTCGCCGGGGGCTATATCTCTGGAAACACCATATATTTT.

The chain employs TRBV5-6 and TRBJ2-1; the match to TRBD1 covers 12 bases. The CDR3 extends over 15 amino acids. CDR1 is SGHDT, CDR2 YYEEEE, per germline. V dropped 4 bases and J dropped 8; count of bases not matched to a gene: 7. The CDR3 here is CASSPGTGGNYEQFF. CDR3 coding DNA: TGTGCCAGCAGCCCCGGGACAGGGGGCAACTATGAGCAGTTCTTC.

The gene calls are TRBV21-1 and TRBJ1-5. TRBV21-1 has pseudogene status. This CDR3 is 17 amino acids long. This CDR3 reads CASSSRRGTSLNQPQHF. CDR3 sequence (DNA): TGTGCCAGCAGCAGTCGCCGAGGGACGTCCCTCAATCAGCCCCAGCATTTT.

The CDR3 reads CASSTGTGAHNEKLFF. In nucleotides, the CDR3 is TGCGCCAGCAGCACCGGGACAGGGGCTCATAATGAAAAACTGTTTTTT. V is TRBV5-1 and J is TRBJ1-4; TRBD1 matches at 10 bases. CDR3 size: 16 residues. From germline, CDR1 is SGHRS and CDR2 YFSETQ. Losses at the gene ends were 4 bases for V and 4 bases for J; bases not matched to a gene: 7.

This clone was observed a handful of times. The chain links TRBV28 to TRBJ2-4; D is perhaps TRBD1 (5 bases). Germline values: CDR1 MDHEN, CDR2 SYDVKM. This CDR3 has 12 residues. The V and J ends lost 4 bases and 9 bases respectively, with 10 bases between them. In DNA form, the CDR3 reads TGTGCCAGCAGTTCCTCGCAGGGCATTCAGTACTTC. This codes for CASSSSQGIQYF.

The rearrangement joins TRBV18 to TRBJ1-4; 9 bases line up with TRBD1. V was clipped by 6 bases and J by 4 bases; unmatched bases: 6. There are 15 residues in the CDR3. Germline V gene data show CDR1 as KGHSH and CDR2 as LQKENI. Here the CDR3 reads CASSQGTGFNEKLFF. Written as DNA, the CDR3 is TGTGCCAGCTCGCAGGGGACAGGGTTTAATGAAAAACTGTTTTTT.

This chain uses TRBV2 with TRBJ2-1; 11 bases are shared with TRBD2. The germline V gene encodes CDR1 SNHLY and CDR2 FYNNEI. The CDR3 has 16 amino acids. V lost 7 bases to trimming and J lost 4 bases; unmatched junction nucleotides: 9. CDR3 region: CASTQETSGVYNEQFF. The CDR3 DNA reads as TGTGCCAGCACCCAGGAGACTAGCGGGGTTTACAATGAGCAGTTCTTC.

The CDR3 region is CASSLAVPVEQYF. The CDR3 DNA is TGTGCCAGCAGCTTAGCGGTCCCCGTGGAGCAGTACTTC. V and J are TRBV7-2 and TRBJ2-7; D unresolved. Germline V lookup: CDR1 SGHTA, CDR2 FQGNSA. V lost 0 bases and J lost 7, with 10 bases in between. The CDR3 is 13 residues long.

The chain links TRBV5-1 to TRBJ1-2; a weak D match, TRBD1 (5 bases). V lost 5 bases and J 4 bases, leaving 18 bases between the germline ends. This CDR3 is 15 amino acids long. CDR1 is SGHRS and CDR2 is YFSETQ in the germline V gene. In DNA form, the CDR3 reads TGCGCCAGCAGTAGGGACGGCGGAAATGTCTATGGCTACACCTTC. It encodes CASSRDGGNVYGYTF.

CDR3 amino acids: CASSLGAGGPDEQYF. DNA for the CDR3: TGTGCCAGCAGCTTGGGGGCGGGAGGGCCGGACGAGCAGTACTTC. This rearrangement joins TRBV5-4 to TRBJ2-7, with TRBD2 identical over 9 bases. The germline V gene encodes CDR1 SGHNT and CDR2 YYREEE (reference sequence). V shed 0 bases, J shed 5 bases, and the junction held 6 bases outside the gene matches. The CDR3 totals 15 residues.

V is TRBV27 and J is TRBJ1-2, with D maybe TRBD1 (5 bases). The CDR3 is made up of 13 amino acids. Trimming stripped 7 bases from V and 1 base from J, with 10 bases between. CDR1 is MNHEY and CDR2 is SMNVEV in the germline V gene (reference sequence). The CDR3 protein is CASTDNLNYGYTF. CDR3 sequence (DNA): TGTGCCAGCACGGACAACCTTAACTATGGCTACACCTTC.

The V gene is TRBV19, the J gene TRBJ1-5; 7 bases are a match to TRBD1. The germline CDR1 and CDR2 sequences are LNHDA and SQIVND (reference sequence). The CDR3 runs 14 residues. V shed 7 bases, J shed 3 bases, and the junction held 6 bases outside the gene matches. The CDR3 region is CASTAGGYNQPQHF. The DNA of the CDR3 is TGTGCCAGTACGGCAGGGGGTTACAATCAGCCCCAGCATTTT.

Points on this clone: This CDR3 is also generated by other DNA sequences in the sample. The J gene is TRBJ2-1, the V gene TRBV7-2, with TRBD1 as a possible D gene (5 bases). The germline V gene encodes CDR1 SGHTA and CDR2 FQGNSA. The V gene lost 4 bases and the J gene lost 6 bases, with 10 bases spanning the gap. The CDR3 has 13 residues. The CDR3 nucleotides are TGTGCCAGCAGCTCAGACAGAAGCAATGAGCAGTTCTTC. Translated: CASSSDRSNEQFF. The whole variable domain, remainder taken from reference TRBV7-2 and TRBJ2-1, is GAGVSQSPSNKVTEKGKDVELRCDPISGHTALYWYRQSLGQGLEFLIYFQGNSAPDKSGLPSDRFSAERTGGSVSTLTIQRTQQEDSAVYLCASSSDRSNEQFFGPGTRLTVL.

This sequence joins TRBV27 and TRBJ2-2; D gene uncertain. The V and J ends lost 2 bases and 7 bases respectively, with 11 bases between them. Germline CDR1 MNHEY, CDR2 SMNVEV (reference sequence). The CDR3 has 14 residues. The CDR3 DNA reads TGTGCCAGCAGTTTAGTCGCGGTATACGGGGAGCTGTTTTTT. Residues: CASSLVAVYGELFF.